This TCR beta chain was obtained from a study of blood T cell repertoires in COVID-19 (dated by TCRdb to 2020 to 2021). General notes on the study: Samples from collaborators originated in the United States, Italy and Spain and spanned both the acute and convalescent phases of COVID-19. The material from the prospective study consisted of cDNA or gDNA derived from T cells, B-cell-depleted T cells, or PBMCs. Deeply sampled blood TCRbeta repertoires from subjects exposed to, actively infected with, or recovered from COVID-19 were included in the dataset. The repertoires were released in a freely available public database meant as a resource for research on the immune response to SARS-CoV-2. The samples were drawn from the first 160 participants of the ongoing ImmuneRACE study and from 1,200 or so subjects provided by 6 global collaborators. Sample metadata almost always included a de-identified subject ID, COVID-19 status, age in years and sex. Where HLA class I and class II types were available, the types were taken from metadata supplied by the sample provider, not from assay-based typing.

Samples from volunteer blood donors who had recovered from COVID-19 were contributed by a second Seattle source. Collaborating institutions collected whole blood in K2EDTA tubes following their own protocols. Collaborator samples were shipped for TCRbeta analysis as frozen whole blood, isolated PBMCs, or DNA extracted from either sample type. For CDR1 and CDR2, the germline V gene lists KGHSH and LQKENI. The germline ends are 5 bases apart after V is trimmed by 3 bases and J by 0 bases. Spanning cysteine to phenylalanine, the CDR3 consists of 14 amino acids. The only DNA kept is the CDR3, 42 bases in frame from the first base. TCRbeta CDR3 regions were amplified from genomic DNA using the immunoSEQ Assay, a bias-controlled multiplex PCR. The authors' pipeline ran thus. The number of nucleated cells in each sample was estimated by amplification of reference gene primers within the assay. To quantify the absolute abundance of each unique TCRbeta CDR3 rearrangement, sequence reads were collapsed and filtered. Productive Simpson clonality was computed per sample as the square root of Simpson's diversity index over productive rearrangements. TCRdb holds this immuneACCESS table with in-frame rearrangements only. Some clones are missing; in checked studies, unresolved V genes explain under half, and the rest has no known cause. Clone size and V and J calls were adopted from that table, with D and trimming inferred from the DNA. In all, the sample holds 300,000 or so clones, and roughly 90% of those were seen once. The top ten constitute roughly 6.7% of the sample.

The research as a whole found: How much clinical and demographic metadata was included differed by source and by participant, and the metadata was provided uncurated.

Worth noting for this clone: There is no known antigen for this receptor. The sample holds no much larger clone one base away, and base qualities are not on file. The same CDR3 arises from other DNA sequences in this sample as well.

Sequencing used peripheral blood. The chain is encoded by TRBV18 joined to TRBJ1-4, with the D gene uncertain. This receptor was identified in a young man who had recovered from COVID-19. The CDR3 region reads CASSPGATNEKLFF. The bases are TGTGCCAGCTCACCGGGAGCAACTAATGAAAAACTGTTTTTT.